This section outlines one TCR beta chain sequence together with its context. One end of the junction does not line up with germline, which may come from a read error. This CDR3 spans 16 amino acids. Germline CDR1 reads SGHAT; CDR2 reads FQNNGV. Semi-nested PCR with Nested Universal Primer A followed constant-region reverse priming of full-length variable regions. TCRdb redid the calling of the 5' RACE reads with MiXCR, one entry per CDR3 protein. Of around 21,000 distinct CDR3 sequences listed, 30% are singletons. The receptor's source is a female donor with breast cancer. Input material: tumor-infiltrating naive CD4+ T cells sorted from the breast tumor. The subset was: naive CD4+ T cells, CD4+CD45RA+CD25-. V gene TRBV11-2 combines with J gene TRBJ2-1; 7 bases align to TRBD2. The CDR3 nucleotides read TGTGCCAGCAGCTTAGAGTCCCAGCGGGAATACAATGAGCGGTTCTTC. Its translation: CASSLESQREYNERFF.